These 8 T cell receptor beta chains came from one sample sequenced in a study of cytomegalovirus exposure and HLA in healthy donors. PCR used 60 Vbeta primers and 13 Jbeta primers. Data came from immunoSEQ multiplex PCR; TCRdb stores just in-frame clones and leaves some out. Its table records 150,000 to 200,000 clones. The sample was PBMCs. These receptors all come from a woman aged 18 to 35 in good health and CMV-seropositive.

The chain joins TRBV15 to TRBJ1-5, with D tentatively TRBD1 (6 bases). V lost 11 bases to trimming and J lost 6 bases, with 20 bases between them. Per germline, CDR1 LNHNV and CDR2 YYDKDF (reference sequence). This CDR3 spans 14 amino acids. CDR3 amino acids: CAVGFGGGGQPQHF. The CDR3 bases are TGTGCCGTGGGGTTTGGGGGGGGCGGTCAGCCCCAGCATTTT.

CDR3 loop: CASSLQGAFTDTQYF. The CDR3 DNA reads as TGTGCCAGCAGCTTACAGGGGGCCTTCACAGATACGCAGTATTTT. The J gene is TRBJ2-3, the V gene TRBV5-8; 9 nucleotides align to TRBD1. With 2 bases clipped from V and 2 bases from J, the junction kept 3 bases outside the gene matches. The CDR3 contains 15 residues. Germline CDR1 SGHTS, CDR2 YDEGEE.

The CDR3 spells CASSYSGGTSTDTQYF. The CDR3 bases are TGTGCCAGCAGTTACTCTGGGGGGACTAGCACAGATACGCAGTATTTT. The chain uses TRBV6-5 and TRBJ2-3, with TRBD2 as a possible D gene (6 bases). The germline V and J ends were trimmed by 0 bases and 0 bases, with 10 bases remaining between them. CDR1 is MNHEY, CDR2 SVGAGI, per germline. The CDR3 loop spans 16 amino acids.

The V gene is TRBV10-3, the J gene TRBJ2-7, with D possibly TRBD2 on 6 matching bases. Germline V gene lookup returns CDR1 ENHRY and CDR2 SYGVKD. The CDR3 runs to 14 residues. Trimming left V 2 bases short and J 3 bases short, with 11 bases between. This CDR3 is CAISEVDGSYEQYF. CDR3 DNA: TGTGCCATCAGTGAGGTTGACGGGAGCTACGAGCAGTACTTC.

In the case of this clone: At one end the junction does not follow the germline gene, possibly because of a read error. V usage is TRBV27 and J usage is TRBJ2-5; a weak D match, TRBD2 (6 bases). This CDR3 region has 14 residues. CDR1 and CDR2 from the germline V gene are MNHEY and SMNVEV (reference sequence). As DNA, the CDR3 is TGTGCCAGCAGTTTAAGCCCCTTGTACGGGGGAGTACACTTC. Residues: CASSLSPLYGGVHF.

This chain connects TRBV7-6 to TRBJ2-7, with D maybe TRBD1 (6 bases). V lost 1 base to trimming and J lost 2 bases, with 9 bases between them. Looked up from germline, CDR1 is SGHVS and CDR2 is FNYEAQ. The CDR3 length is 14 residues. The CDR3 sequence is CASSLGTAAYEQYF. The CDR3 region has the DNA TGTGCCAGCAGCTTAGGGACAGCTGCCTACGAGCAGTACTTC.

V gene TRBV7-9 combines with J gene TRBJ2-7; TRBD1 aligns across 7 bases. Germline V gives CDR1 SEHNR, CDR2 FQNEAQ (reference sequence). This CDR3 is 14 amino acids long. With 5 bases clipped from V and 4 bases from J, the junction kept 8 bases outside the gene matches. DNA of the CDR3: TGTGCCAGCAGCCCCTCGACAGGGCAGTACGAGCAGTACTTC. Its translation is CASSPSTGQYEQYF.

The gene calls are TRBV5-1 and TRBJ1-3; possible D gene TRBD1, 5 bases. This CDR3 is 16 amino acids long. V shed 2 bases and J shed 1 base, with 13 bases lying between them. Germline V gene sequence: CDR1 SGHRS, CDR2 YFSETQ. This CDR3 reads CASSLRTPGSGNTIYF. CDR3 DNA sequence: TGCGCCAGCAGCTTAAGGACCCCAGGGTCTGGAAACACCATATATTTT.